The 6 T cell receptor beta chains given below trace back to one sample, sequenced in a study of blood T cell repertoires in COVID-19. Some clones are missing from TCRdb's copy, which holds only in-frame ones; the method was immunoSEQ multiplex PCR. The data show tens of thousands of clones, 75% to 80% seen once. The source material was peripheral blood. Every receptor here comes from a woman in her 70s with acute or convalescent COVID-19.

The chain is built from TRBV28 and TRBJ2-7; 10 positions match TRBD1. This CDR3 is built from 15 residues. Trimming at V came to 4 bases and at J to 0 bases, leaving 3 bases not matched to a gene. Germline V CDR1 and CDR2: MDHEN, SYDVKM. The CDR3 sequence is CASSSRTGGSYEQYF. CDR3 bases: TGTGCCAGCAGTTCTCGGACAGGGGGCTCCTACGAGCAGTACTTC.

The chain employs TRBV3-1 (or the pseudogene TRBV3-2) and TRBJ1-5, with 10 bases lining up with TRBD1. Germline V CDR1 and CDR2: LGHDT, YNNKEL (reference sequence). This CDR3 comprises 14 residues. Unmatched junction bases numbered 5, after V lost 4 bases and J lost 8 bases. Here the CDR3 DNA reads TGTGCCAGCAGCCTCGGACAGGGGGGAGAGCCCCAGCATTTT. Amino acids: CASSLGQGGEPQHF.

This chain joins TRBV5-6 and TRBJ2-1, with 8 bases fitting TRBD1. The CDR3 has 15 amino acids. J was trimmed by 5 bases and V by 4 bases; bases with no gene match: 8. The V gene's germline CDR1 is SGHDT and CDR2 YYEEEE. The CDR3 loop reads CASSRPTGAHNEQFF. CDR3 coding DNA: TGTGCCAGCAGCCGACCGACAGGGGCCCACAATGAGCAGTTCTTC.

The rearrangement joins TRBV28 to TRBJ1-6; TRBD1 aligns across 9 bases. The CDR3 is 15 residues long. Per the germline V gene, CDR1 is MDHEN and CDR2 is SYDVKM. V lost 6 bases and J lost 9; bases outside the gene matches: 9. CDR3 sequence reads: CASRGGQGLGSPLHF. CDR3 nucleotides: TGTGCCAGCAGGGGGGGACAGGGTTTGGGTTCACCCCTCCACTTT.

J is TRBJ1-2 and V is TRBV15; D possibly corresponds to TRBD1 (5 bases). Germline V gene sequence: CDR1 LNHNV, CDR2 YYDKDF (reference sequence). The CDR3 has 16 amino acids. Trimming stripped 0 bases from V and 4 bases from J, with 15 bases between. This chain's CDR3 is CATSRDRTLGGYGYTF. The CDR3 DNA sequence: TGTGCCACCAGCAGAGATAGGACCTTGGGGGGCTATGGCTACACCTTC.

The V call is TRBV15, the J call TRBJ1-1; D remains ambiguous. This CDR3 spans 13 amino acids. V was shortened by 3 bases and J by 1 base, with 6 bases between the two germline ends. Germline V CDR1 and CDR2: LNHNV, YYDKDF (reference sequence). CDR3 amino acids: CATSSQENTEAFF. The CDR3 DNA sequence: TGTGCCACCAGCAGCCAGGAGAACACTGAAGCTTTCTTT.